This T cell receptor (beta chain) was sequenced for a study of beta chain features in type 1 diabetes. Study-level points and caveats: For TCRB rearrangement, an influence of HLA type remained unresolved here. Patients with Type 1 diabetes showed moderately but significantly shorter TCRB CDR3s in all four CD4+ subsets. Researchers caution that PCR might favor shorter templates, equally among patients and controls.

Since all of the isolated RNA was reverse transcribed, expressed TCRB transcripts were what got sequenced. Here immunoSEQ multiplex PCR was the method, and the copy in TCRdb shows in-frame clones only, minus some. The sample consists of 860,000 or so clones, roughly a sixth of them appearing once. In this sample, this clone turned up a few times. Its antigen is still unknown. The CDR3 has 13 amino acids. Deletions cut 1 base from V and 8 bases from J, with 11 bases between. Per the germline V gene, CDR1 is LGHNA and CDR2 is YSLEER. Each donor gave one heparinised blood draw averaging around 120 mL. Specimen: naive CD4+ T cells from blood. The receptor's source is a woman younger than 30 in good health. The V gene is TRBV4-3, the J gene TRBJ1-2; no clear D gene. CDR3: CASSQVPGGGYTF. The CDR3, as DNA: TGCGCCAGCAGCCAAGTCCCCGGCGGGGGCTACACCTTC.